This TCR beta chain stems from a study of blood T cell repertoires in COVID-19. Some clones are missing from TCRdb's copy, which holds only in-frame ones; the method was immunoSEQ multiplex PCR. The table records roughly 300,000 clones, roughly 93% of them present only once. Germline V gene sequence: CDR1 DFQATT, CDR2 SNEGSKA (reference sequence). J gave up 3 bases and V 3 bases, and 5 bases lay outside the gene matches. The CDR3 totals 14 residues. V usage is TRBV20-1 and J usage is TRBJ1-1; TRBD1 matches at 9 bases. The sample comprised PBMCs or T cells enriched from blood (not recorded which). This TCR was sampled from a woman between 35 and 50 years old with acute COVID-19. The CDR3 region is CSASGDRVYTEAFF. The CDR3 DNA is TGCAGTGCTAGTGGGGACAGGGTTTACACTGAAGCTTTCTTT.